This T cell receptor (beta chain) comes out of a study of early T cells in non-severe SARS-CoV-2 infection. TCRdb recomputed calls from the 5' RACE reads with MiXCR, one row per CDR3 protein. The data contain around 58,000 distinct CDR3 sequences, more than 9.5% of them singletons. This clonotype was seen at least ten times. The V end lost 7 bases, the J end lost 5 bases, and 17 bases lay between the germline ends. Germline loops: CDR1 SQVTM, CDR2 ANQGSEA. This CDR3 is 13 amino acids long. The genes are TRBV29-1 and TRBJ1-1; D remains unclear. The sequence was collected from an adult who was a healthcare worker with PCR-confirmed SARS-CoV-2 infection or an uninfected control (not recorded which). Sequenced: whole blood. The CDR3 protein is CSGVSGVATEAFF. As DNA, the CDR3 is TGCAGCGGCGTCTCCGGGGTCGCGACTGAAGCTTTCTTT.